The 18 T cell receptor beta chains below were found in one sample sequenced in a study of CD8 T cells in ankylosing spondylitis. TCRdb ran MiXCR on the 5' RACE reads and lists one entry per CDR3 protein. Here the sample spans some 87,000 distinct CDR3 sequences, 8.8% being singletons. Sequenced material: blood, either unsorted or a sorted T cell fraction (not recorded which). Receptors originate from a male donor with ankylosing spondylitis or in good health (not recorded which).

This clonotype came up a few times. CDR3 nucleotides: TGTGCCAGCAGCTTTCCACAGGGGGCGCCGAACACCGGGGAGCTGTTTTTT. This translates into CASSFPQGAPNTGELFF. The chain has TRBV7-3 and TRBJ2-2, with 9 bases identical to TRBD1. V shed 3 bases and J 0 bases; nucleotides not matched to a gene: 5. This CDR3 is 17 amino acids long. Germline V gene sequence: CDR1 SGHTA, CDR2 FQGTGA.

This clonotype was counted ten times or more. The chain combines TRBV7-8 with TRBJ2-1; D is undetermined. The length of the CDR3 is 12 residues. The V end lost 0 bases, the J end lost 9 bases, and 6 bases lay between the germline ends. Germline lookup yields CDR1 SGHVS and CDR2 FQNEAQ. This chain's CDR3 is CASSLAGREQFF. The CDR3 nucleotides read TGTGCCAGCAGCTTAGCAGGTCGTGAGCAGTTCTTC.

This clonotype was detected ten times or more. The chain combines TRBV28 with TRBJ1-5; D remains ambiguous. The CDR3 covers 14 residues. Germline CDR1 and CDR2: MDHEN and SYDVKM. V was cut by 5 bases and J by 7 bases, with 15 bases left in between. The CDR3 nucleotides read TGTGCCAGCAGTCCCGAACCCAGTCTGCAGCCCCAGCATTTT. As protein: CASSPEPSLQPQHF.

Only a few counts were recorded for this clonotype. This chain connects TRBV19 to TRBJ2-1, with TRBD1 matching over 7 bases. Germline values: CDR1 LNHDA, CDR2 SQIVND (reference sequence). The CDR3 contains 15 residues. V trimming: 4 bases; J trimming: 4 bases; junction bases outside the gene matches: 7. CDR3 coding DNA: TGTGCCAGTAGTACAAAGGGACAGAGATACAATGAGCAGTTCTTC. The encoded protein is CASSTKGQRYNEQFF.

This clonotype was recorded at least ten times. The genes are TRBV7-3 and TRBJ2-1; no clear D. This CDR3 is 14 amino acids long. Trimming took 5 bases from V and 2 from J, leaving 10 bases between them. Germline CDR1 SGHTA, CDR2 FQGTGA. CDR3 in amino acids: CASSPPAPYNEQFF. The DNA of the CDR3 is TGTGCCAGCAGCCCCCCGGCCCCCTACAATGAGCAGTTCTTC.

Of note for this clonotype: Given a much more abundant clone one base away, this may be a read error. This sequence joins TRBV20-1 and TRBJ2-1; D is possibly TRBD2 (6 bases). The CDR3 has 13 residues. The germline gives CDR1 DFQATT, CDR2 SNEGSKA (reference sequence). The CDR3 spells CSASGSSYTEQFF. The CDR3 nucleotides are TGCAGTGCTAGCGGGAGCTCCTACACTGAGCAGTTCTTC.

This clonotype was picked up many times. J is TRBJ2-7 and V is TRBV2; 14 positions agree with TRBD2. Germline CDR1 SNHLY, CDR2 FYNNEI. The ends lost 4 bases at V and 4 bases at J; junction bases unmatched: 9. The CDR3 sequence is 17 residues long. This chain's CDR3 is CASSGRGLAGAPYEQYF. CDR3 in DNA: TGTGCCAGCAGTGGGAGGGGACTAGCGGGGGCCCCGTACGAGCAGTACTTC. Supplemented by reference TRBV2 and TRBJ2-7, the full variable domain reads EPEVTQTPSHQVTQMGQEVILRCVPISNHLYFYWYRQILGQKVEFLVSFYNNEISEKSEIFDDQFSVERPDGSNFTLKIRSTKLEDSAMYFCASSGRGLAGAPYEQYFGPGTRLTVT.

This clonotype was seen at least ten times. V gene TRBV20-1 combines with J gene TRBJ2-1; 9 nucleotides line up with TRBD2. Germline CDR1 reads DFQATT; CDR2 reads SNEGSKA (reference sequence). CDR3 length: 14 residues. V lost 4 bases and J lost 1; bases outside the gene matches: 2. The CDR3 DNA is TGCAGTGCTACGCGGGGGGGTTCCTACAATGAGCAGTTCTTC. Translating gives CSATRGGSYNEQFF.

Many counts were recorded for this clonotype. The rearrangement uses TRBV7-6 and TRBJ2-7; 8 bases are shared with TRBD1. V was clipped by 5 bases and J by 1 base; unmatched bases: 7. There are 15 residues in the CDR3. Germline V lookup: CDR1 SGHVS, CDR2 FNYEAQ. The CDR3 loop is CASSISGGWSYEQYF. The CDR3 bases are TGTGCCAGCAGCATCTCAGGGGGCTGGTCCTACGAGCAGTACTTC.

The table lists this clonotype with many counts. The V call is TRBV7-9, the J call TRBJ2-1; perhaps D is TRBD1 or TRBD2 (5 bases each). The CDR3 sequence is 17 residues long. Deletions cut 6 bases from V and 2 bases from J, with 20 bases between. The germline V gene has CDR1 SEHNR and CDR2 FQNEAQ (reference sequence). The CDR3 sequence is CASSLTRGPSPYNEQFF. The CDR3 nucleotides are TGTGCCAGCAGTTTGACCCGGGGCCCCAGTCCCTACAATGAGCAGTTCTTC.

In this sample, this clonotype turned up a few times. The chain is built from TRBV2 and TRBJ1-2, with a tentative D call TRBD1 (5 bases). Germline V gives CDR1 SNHLY, CDR2 FYNNEI. There are 16 residues in the CDR3. The V end lost 1 base, the J end lost 1 base, and 13 bases lay between the germline ends. CDR3 DNA sequence: TGTGCCAGCAGTGAAGGGGACTCCGCCCTTAACTATGGCTACACCTTC. Protein: CASSEGDSALNYGYTF.

This clonotype was seen repeatedly, ten times or more. The rearrangement joins TRBV3-1 to TRBJ2-2; 10 positions agree with TRBD2. CDR3 length equals 15 residues. Germline trimming cut 4 bases from V and 5 bases from J; bases unmatched to any gene: 4. Per the germline V gene, CDR1 is LGHDT and CDR2 is YNNKEL (reference sequence). The CDR3: CASSRSGGATGELFF. The CDR3 DNA is TGTGCCAGCAGCCGGAGCGGGGGGGCGACCGGGGAGCTGTTTTTT.

This clonotype came up many times. This sequence joins TRBV5-1 and TRBJ1-1, with 7 bases that match TRBD1. Germline V gene sequence: CDR1 SGHRS, CDR2 YFSETQ. Trimming at V came to 0 bases and at J to 6 bases, leaving 5 bases not matched to a gene. This CDR3 contains 14 residues. CDR3 in DNA: TGCGCCAGCAGCTTGGGACAGGGAAGGGCTGAAGCTTTCTTT. Translated: CASSLGQGRAEAFF.

This clonotype was observed a handful of times. The chain recombines TRBV3-1 with TRBJ2-7; no reliable D call. Between the trimmed V and J ends, which lost 5 bases and 0 bases, there was a span of 17 bases. The CDR3 contains 16 residues. Germline V CDR1 and CDR2: LGHDT, YNNKEL (reference sequence). The CDR3 reads CASSVRMSVSSYEQYF. The DNA for the CDR3 is TGTGCCAGCAGCGTTCGGATGAGCGTTTCCTCCTACGAGCAGTACTTC.

This clonotype was counted at least ten times. The chain recombines TRBV3-1 with TRBJ2-2; 7 nucleotides agree with TRBD1. Trimming removed 0 bases from V and 2 bases from J; junction bases left unmatched: 9. Germline CDR1 is LGHDT and CDR2 is YNNKEL (reference sequence). The CDR3 extends over 18 amino acids. CDR3 in amino acids: CASSQEMVTGQNTGELFF. CDR3 bases: TGTGCCAGCAGCCAAGAAATGGTGACAGGGCAAAACACCGGGGAGCTGTTTTTT. Based on the CDR3 plus reference TRBV3-1 and TRBJ2-2, the full variable domain is DTAVSQTPKYLVTQMGNDKSIKCEQNLGHDTMYWYKQDSKKFLKIMFSYNNKELIINETVPNRFSPKSPDKAHLNLHINSLELGDSAVYFCASSQEMVTGQNTGELFFGEGSRLTVL.

This clonotype was seen many times. The V call is TRBV5-1, the J call TRBJ2-2, with TRBD2 identical over 7 bases. The CDR3 is 17 residues long. CDR1 is SGHRS, CDR2 YFSETQ, per germline. V lost 3 bases and J lost 2; bases outside the gene matches: 10. DNA of the CDR3: TGCGCCAGCAGCTCTTTGCTTACTAGCGCTAACACCGGGGAGCTGTTTTTT. As protein: CASSSLLTSANTGELFF.

This clonotype was recorded many times. For the CDR3, the DNA is TGTGCCAGCAGTTCATACGGGACAGATCGATTTGAAGCTTTCTTT. Protein product: CASSSYGTDRFEAFF. V gene TRBV6-5 combines with J gene TRBJ1-1, with 7 bases matching TRBD1. Germline V CDR1 and CDR2: MNHEY, SVGAGI. This CDR3 has 15 residues. Trimming took 4 bases from V and 7 from J; bases not matched to a gene: 12.

This clonotype was observed many times. CDR3 nucleotide sequence: TGTGCCAGCAGTAGACGGGACTACGAGCAGTACTTC. It is translated as CASSRRDYEQYF. V usage is TRBV28 and J usage is TRBJ2-7, with TRBD2 as a possible D gene (5 bases). There are 12 residues in the CDR3. With 5 bases removed from V and 3 bases from J, the gap between germline ends came to 8 bases. CDR1 and CDR2 from the germline V gene are MDHEN and SYDVKM.